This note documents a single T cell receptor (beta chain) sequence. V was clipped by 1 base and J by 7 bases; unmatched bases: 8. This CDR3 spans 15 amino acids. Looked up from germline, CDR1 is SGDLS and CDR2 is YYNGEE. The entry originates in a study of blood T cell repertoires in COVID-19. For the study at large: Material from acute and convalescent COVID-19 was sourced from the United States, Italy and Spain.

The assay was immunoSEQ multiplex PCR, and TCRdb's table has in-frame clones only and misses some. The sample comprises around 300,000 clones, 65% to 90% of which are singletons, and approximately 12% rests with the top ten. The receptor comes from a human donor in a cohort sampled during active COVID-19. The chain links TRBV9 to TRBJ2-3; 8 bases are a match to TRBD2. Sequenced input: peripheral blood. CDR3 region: CASSVRSGSGNTQYF. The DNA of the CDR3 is TGTGCCAGCAGCGTACGAAGCGGGAGTGGGAATACGCAGTATTTT.